These 22 T cell receptor beta chains were sequenced from one sample in a study of shared clonotypes between healthy human individuals (dated by TCRdb to between 2020 and 2021). The method behind the library was the immunoSEQ multiplex PCR assay. TCRdb mirrors the immuneACCESS table, restricted to in-frame sequences. Some clones are absent from its copies; in checked studies, under half trace to an unresolved V gene, and the reason for the others is unknown. For this sample there are around 500,000 clones; 70% to 80% appear just once. Around 14% of the sample comes from the top ten. Sequencing was carried out using PBMCs. The receptors shown here come from a woman in her thirties or forties in good health. Some clones in this sample may be carry-over from other donors' samples.

The gene calls are TRBV11-2 and TRBJ2-5, with a possible D match to TRBD1 (5 bases). Trimming took off 1 base at V and 4 bases at J, with 7 bases between the two ends. This CDR3 comprises 13 residues. Germline assignment: CDR1 SGHAT and CDR2 FQNNGV. The CDR3 sequence is CASSLAGPETQYF. The CDR3 DNA reads TGTGCCAGCAGCTTAGCAGGGCCAGAGACCCAGTACTTC.

The J gene is TRBJ1-2, the V gene TRBV5-1; possible D gene TRBD1, 5 bases. The CDR3 runs to 14 residues. Between the trimmed V and J ends, which lost 4 bases and 5 bases, there was a span of 15 bases. Germline CDR1 reads SGHRS; CDR2 reads YFSETQ. In DNA, the CDR3 is TGCGCCAGCAGCCCCGGAACGTCAGGGTATGGCTACACCTTC. This sequence encodes CASSPGTSGYGYTF.

This clone came up once. The J gene is TRBJ2-5, the V gene TRBV30; D is unresolved. The CDR3 spans 9 residues. Germline V CDR1 and CDR2: GTSNPN, SVGIG (reference sequence). V lost 7 bases, J lost 11 bases, and 11 bases lay in between. The CDR3 region is CAFRGVQYF. Here the CDR3 DNA reads TGTGCCTTCCGTGGTGTGCAGTACTTC.

The V and J genes are TRBV18 and TRBJ2-1, with D perhaps TRBD2 (6 bases). The germline V gene has CDR1 KGHSH and CDR2 LQKENI. The ends were cut back, 2 bases at V and 9 bases at J, with 20 bases in the middle. The CDR3 has 16 residues. The CDR3, as DNA: TGTGCCAGCTCACCAGGGACTCCCCGGGGGTCGGGTGAGCAGTTCTTC. Its translation: CASSPGTPRGSGEQFF.

The genes are TRBV27 and TRBJ2-7; 9 positions match TRBD2. The length of the CDR3 is 16 residues. V was clipped by 6 bases and J by 2 bases; unmatched bases: 11. Looked up from germline, CDR1 is MNHEY and CDR2 is SMNVEV (reference sequence). The CDR3 reads CASRPTGLAGTYEQYF. The CDR3 nucleotides are TGTGCCAGCAGACCCACGGGGCTAGCGGGAACCTACGAGCAGTACTTC.

This clone appeared a few times. The chain has TRBV27 and TRBJ1-1; D gene uncertain. Per the germline V gene, CDR1 is MNHEY and CDR2 is SMNVEV (reference sequence). The CDR3 runs to 14 residues. Trimming left V 3 bases short and J 2 bases short, with 10 bases between. The DNA for the CDR3 is TGTGCCAGCAGTTTCCGCGGATCAAACACTGAAGCTTTCTTT. It specifies CASSFRGSNTEAFF.

This clone has just one count. This chain links TRBV18 with TRBJ2-1, with 7 bases that match TRBD2. The CDR3 consists of 14 residues. Germline values: CDR1 KGHSH, CDR2 LQKENI. Unmatched junction bases numbered 7, after V lost 2 bases and J lost 9 bases. The CDR3: CASSPGREGREQFF. DNA for the CDR3: TGTGCCAGCTCACCAGGAAGGGAGGGCCGTGAGCAGTTCTTC.

This clone was recorded once. The genes are TRBV7-9 and TRBJ2-2; D call uncertain. CDR3 length: 13 residues. Trimming took off 2 bases at V and 7 bases at J, with 8 bases between the two ends. Germline V lookup: CDR1 SEHNR, CDR2 FQNEAQ (reference sequence). The CDR3 spells CASSLSPFGELFF. DNA for the CDR3: TGTGCCAGCAGCTTATCTCCCTTCGGGGAGCTGTTTTTT.

This rearrangement joins TRBV28 to TRBJ1-4, with a weak D call TRBD1 (6 bases). There are 14 residues in the CDR3. Trimming removed 8 bases from V and 10 bases from J, with 20 bases in between. CDR1 is MDHEN and CDR2 is SYDVKM in the germline V gene. The CDR3 DNA reads as TGTGCCAGCTGGGGGGGCTCAGGTTTAGGAAAACTGTTTTTT. It translates to CASWGGSGLGKLFF.

The chain uses TRBV11-3 and TRBJ2-1, with TRBD2 identical over 9 bases. Unmatched junction bases numbered 13, after V lost 5 bases and J lost 8 bases. CDR3 length: 16 residues. The germline CDR1 and CDR2 sequences are SGHNT and YENEEA. CDR3 in DNA: TGTGCCAGCAGCCAAGGGGTAGCGGGAGAGCGCGATGAGCAGTTCTTC. Its translation is CASSQGVAGERDEQFF.

The chain links TRBV6-5 to TRBJ1-1; 8 bases line up with TRBD1. The germline gives CDR1 MNHEY, CDR2 SVGAGI. The CDR3 spans 15 residues. V lost 0 bases, J lost 6 bases, and 6 bases stayed unmatched. CDR3 bases: TGTGCCAGCAGTTACTCCGGACAGGGATTCTCTGAAGCTTTCTTT. This encodes CASSYSGQGFSEAFF.

This clone was seen a few times. The V gene is TRBV6-5, the J gene TRBJ2-7, with a tentative D call TRBD1 (6 bases). The germline V gene has CDR1 MNHEY and CDR2 SVGAGI. Trimming cost V 6 bases and J 7 bases, with 13 bases left between them. The CDR3 sequence is 12 residues long. CDR3 loop: CASSRTGWEQYF. CDR3 DNA sequence: TGTGCCAGCAGCAGAACAGGGTGGGAGCAGTACTTC.

This sequence joins TRBV5-1 and TRBJ1-4; D is perhaps TRBD1 (6 bases). The germline V and J ends were trimmed by 5 bases and 3 bases, with 17 bases remaining between them. Per germline, CDR1 SGHRS and CDR2 YFSETQ. CDR3 length: 16 amino acids. The CDR3 region is CASSNGQPAANEKLFF. Here the CDR3 DNA reads TGCGCCAGCAGTAACGGACAGCCGGCGGCTAATGAAAAACTGTTTTTT.

The chain uses TRBV28 and TRBJ1-1; 7 positions match TRBD1. With 6 bases clipped from V and 1 base from J, the junction kept 5 bases outside the gene matches. The CDR3 extends over 14 amino acids. CDR1 is MDHEN, CDR2 SYDVKM, per germline. CDR3 in DNA: TGTGCCAGCAGCCCGACAGGGACGAACACTGAAGCTTTCTTT. Protein: CASSPTGTNTEAFF.

The J gene is TRBJ2-2, the V gene TRBV9, with TRBD1 as a possible D gene (5 bases). The CDR3 is 12 residues long. Trimming removed 6 bases from V and 5 bases from J, with 8 bases in between. Germline-derived CDR1 and CDR2 are SGDLS and YYNGEE. The CDR3: CASNPGTGELFF. The CDR3 coding sequence is TGTGCCAGCAACCCAGGGACCGGGGAGCTGTTTTTT.

This rearrangement joins TRBV7-2 to TRBJ2-3; tentative D call: TRBD1 (5 bases). The V gene lost 0 bases and the J gene lost 1 base, with 8 bases spanning the gap. Germline V lookup: CDR1 SGHTA, CDR2 FQGNSA. The CDR3 length is 15 residues. The CDR3 DNA is TGTGCCAGCAGCTTAGCGGGGCCGGGCACAGATACGCAGTATTTT. Its protein is CASSLAGPGTDTQYF.

This clone was observed a single time. The rearrangement uses TRBV27 and TRBJ2-7, with D perhaps TRBD1 or TRBD2 (6 bases each). The V gene's germline CDR1 is MNHEY and CDR2 SMNVEV (reference sequence). The CDR3 sequence is 15 residues long. The V end lost 8 bases, the J end lost 3 bases, and 20 bases lay between the germline ends. CDR3 in DNA: TGTGCCAGCTCTCTAAACCGTGGGGGGCACTACGAGCAGTACTTC. Translated, it gives CASSLNRGGHYEQYF.

CDR3 nucleotides: TGCGCCAGCAGCCAGGGGCAGGGGGAGTCACCCCTCCACTTT. Encoded protein: CASSQGQGESPLHF. The J gene is TRBJ1-6, the V gene TRBV5-1; 7 nucleotides line up with TRBD1. The junction had 8 bases not matched to a gene; V was cut back by 4 bases and J by 10 bases. CDR1 SGHRS and CDR2 YFSETQ come from the germline V gene. This CDR3 is built from 14 residues.

This clone occurred a few times. The chain couples TRBV30 to TRBJ1-5; the D gene is possibly TRBD1 (5 bases). The CDR3 runs to 14 residues. Germline V gene data show CDR1 as GTSNPN and CDR2 as SVGIG (reference sequence). V was pared by 0 bases and J by 4 bases, with 10 bases between. CDR3 DNA: TGTGCCTGGAGTGTGGTAGGGGTTAATCAGCCCCAGCATTTT. Protein product: CAWSVVGVNQPQHF. Drawing the rest from reference TRBV30 and TRBJ1-5, the complete variable domain is SQTIHQWPATLVQPVGSPLSLECTVEGTSNPNLYWYRQAAGRGLQLLFYSVGIGQISSEVPQNLSASRPQDRQFILSSKKLLLSDSGFYLCAWSVVGVNQPQHFGDGTRLSIL.

With respect to this clone: The same CDR3 is also encoded by other DNA sequences in this sample. V and J are TRBV18 and TRBJ2-7; D not certain. Looked up from germline, CDR1 is KGHSH and CDR2 is LQKENI. The CDR3 spans 13 residues. V lost 2 bases and J 1 base, leaving 6 bases between the germline ends. This CDR3 is CASSPSSSYEQYF. Here the CDR3 DNA reads TGTGCCAGCTCACCAAGCTCGTCCTACGAGCAGTACTTC.

The genes are TRBV2 and TRBJ2-3; 9 bases match TRBD1. Trimming took 3 bases from V and 1 from J; bases not matched to a gene: 5. This CDR3 contains 16 residues. Germline values: CDR1 SNHLY, CDR2 FYNNEI. The CDR3 loop reads CASSETRTGGTDTQYF. The CDR3 DNA reads as TGTGCCAGCAGTGAGACCCGGACAGGGGGCACAGATACGCAGTATTTT.

This clone was picked up many times. This chain links TRBV19 with TRBJ2-3, with no clear D. Per germline, CDR1 LNHDA and CDR2 SQIVND (reference sequence). The CDR3 contains 15 residues. V was trimmed by 7 bases and J by 0 bases, leaving 14 bases between them. CDR3 region: CASTVSATSTDTQYF. DNA for the CDR3: TGTGCCAGTACCGTTTCAGCGACTAGCACAGATACGCAGTATTTT.